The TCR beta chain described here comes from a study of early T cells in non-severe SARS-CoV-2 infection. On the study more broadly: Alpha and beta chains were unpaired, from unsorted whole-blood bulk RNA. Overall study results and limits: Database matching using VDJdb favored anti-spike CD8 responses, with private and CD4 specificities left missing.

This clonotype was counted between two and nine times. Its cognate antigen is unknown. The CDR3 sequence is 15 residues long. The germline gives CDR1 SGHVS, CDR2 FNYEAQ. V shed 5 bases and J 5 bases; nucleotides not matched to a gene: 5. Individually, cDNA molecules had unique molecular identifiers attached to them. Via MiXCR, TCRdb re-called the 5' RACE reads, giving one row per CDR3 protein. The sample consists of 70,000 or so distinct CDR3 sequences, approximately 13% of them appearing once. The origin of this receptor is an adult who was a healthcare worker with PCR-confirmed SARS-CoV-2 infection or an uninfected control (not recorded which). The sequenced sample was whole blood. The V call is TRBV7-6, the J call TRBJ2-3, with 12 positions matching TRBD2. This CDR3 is CASSPSGGAEDTQYF. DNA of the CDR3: TGTGCCAGCAGCCCTAGCGGGGGGGCCGAAGATACGCAGTATTTT.